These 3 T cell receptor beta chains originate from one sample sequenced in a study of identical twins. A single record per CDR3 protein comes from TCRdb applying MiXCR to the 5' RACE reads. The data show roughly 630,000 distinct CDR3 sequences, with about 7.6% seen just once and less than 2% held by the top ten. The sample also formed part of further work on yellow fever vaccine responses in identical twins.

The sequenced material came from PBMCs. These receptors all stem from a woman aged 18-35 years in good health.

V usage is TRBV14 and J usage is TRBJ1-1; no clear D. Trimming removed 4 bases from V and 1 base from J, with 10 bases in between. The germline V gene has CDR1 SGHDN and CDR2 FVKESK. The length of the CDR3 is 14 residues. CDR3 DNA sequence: TGTGCCAGCAGCCTGACTCGACCGAACACTGAAGCTTTCTTT. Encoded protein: CASSLTRPNTEAFF.

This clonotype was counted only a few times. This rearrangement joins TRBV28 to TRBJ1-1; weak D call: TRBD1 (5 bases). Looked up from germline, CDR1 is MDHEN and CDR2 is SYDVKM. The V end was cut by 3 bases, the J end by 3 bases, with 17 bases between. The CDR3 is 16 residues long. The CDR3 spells CASSFDSLGEDTEAFF. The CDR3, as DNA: TGTGCCAGCAGTTTCGATTCCCTGGGGGAAGACACTGAAGCTTTCTTT.

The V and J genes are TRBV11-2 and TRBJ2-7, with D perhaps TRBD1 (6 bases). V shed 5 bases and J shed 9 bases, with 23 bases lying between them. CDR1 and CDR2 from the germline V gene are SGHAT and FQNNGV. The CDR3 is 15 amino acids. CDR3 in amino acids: CASSPRTGGEGGQYF. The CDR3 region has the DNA TGTGCCAGCAGCCCGAGGACTGGGGGCGAAGGGGGGCAGTACTTC.